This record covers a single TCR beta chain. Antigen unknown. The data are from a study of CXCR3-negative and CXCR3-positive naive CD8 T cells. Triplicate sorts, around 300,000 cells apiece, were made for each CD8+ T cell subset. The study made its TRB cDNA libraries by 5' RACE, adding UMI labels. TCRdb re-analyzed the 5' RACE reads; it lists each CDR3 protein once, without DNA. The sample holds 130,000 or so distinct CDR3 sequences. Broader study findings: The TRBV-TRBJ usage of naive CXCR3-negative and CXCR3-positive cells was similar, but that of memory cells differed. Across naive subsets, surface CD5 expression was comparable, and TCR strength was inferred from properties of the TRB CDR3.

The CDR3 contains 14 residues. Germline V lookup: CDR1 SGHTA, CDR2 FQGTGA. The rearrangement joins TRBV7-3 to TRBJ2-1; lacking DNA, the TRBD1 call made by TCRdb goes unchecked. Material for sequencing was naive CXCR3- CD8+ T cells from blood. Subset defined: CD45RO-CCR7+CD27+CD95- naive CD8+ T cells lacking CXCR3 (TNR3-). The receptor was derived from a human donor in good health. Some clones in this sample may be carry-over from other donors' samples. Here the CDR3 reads CASSLTGGANEQFF.